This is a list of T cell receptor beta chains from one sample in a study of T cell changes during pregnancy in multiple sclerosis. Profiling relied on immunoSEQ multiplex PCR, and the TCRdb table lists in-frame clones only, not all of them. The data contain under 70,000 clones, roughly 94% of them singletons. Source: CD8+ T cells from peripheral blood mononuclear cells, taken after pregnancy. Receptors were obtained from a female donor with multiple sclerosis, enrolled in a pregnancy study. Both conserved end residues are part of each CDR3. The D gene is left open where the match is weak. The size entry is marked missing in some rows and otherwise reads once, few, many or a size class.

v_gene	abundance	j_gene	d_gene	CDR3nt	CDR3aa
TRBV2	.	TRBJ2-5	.	TGTGCCAGCAGACAACGAGAGACCCAGTACTTC	CASRQRETQYF
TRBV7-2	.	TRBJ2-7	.	TGTGCCAGCAGCTCCCCCCCCACGACAGAACTCTACGAGCAGTACTTC	CASSSPPTTELYEQYF
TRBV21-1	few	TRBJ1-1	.	TGTGCCAGCAGCAATTTTCGCAGGGGAGCTGAAGCTTTCTTT	CASSNFRRGAEAFF
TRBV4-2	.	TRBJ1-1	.	TGTGCCAGCAGCCAAGGAGAAGGACTGGGCAACACTGAAGCTTTCTTT	CASSQGEGLGNTEAFF
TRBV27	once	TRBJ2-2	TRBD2	TGTGCCAGCAGTCCACTCAGCGGGACGAACACCGGGGAGCTGTTTTTT	CASSPLSGTNTGELFF
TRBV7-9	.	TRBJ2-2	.	TGTGCCAGCAGTTGGGAGAGGTCCGGGGAGCTGTTTTTT	CASSWERSGELFF
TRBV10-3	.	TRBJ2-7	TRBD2	TGTGCCATCAGTGAAGTGGGAGGGCCGGGGGAGCAGTACTTC	CAISEVGGPGEQYF
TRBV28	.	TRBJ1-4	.	TGTGCCAGCAGTTATGGGGTGACAGTTACTGAAAAACTGTTTTTT	CASSYGVTVTEKLFF
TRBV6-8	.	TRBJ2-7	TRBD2	TGTGCTCTAGCGGAGTCCTACGAGCAGTACTTC	CALAESYEQYF
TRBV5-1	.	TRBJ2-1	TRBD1	TGCGCCAGCAGCGTAAACGGACAGGTACCTATCGATGAGCAGTTCTTC	CASSVNGQVPIDEQFF
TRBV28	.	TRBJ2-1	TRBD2	TGTGCCAGCAGTTCTTTGGCGGGAGGGTTGAACAATGAGCAGTTCTTC	CASSSLAGGLNNEQFF
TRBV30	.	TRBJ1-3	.	TGTGCCTGGAGTGAGTTCGGAGTCGCCTACCCCTCTGGAAACACCATATATTTT	CAWSEFGVAYPSGNTIYF
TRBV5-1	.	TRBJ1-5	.	TGCGCCAGCAGTACCGAGAGCAATCAGCCCCAGCATTTT	CASSTESNQPQHF
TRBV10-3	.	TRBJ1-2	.	TGTGCCATCAGGGGAGGCTATGGCTACACCTTC	CAIRGGYGYTF
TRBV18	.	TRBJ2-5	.	TGTGCCAGCTCACCACCAGGGAGGGAGACCCAGTACTTC	CASSPPGRETQYF
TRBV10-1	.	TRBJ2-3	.	TGCGCCAGCAGCGAGTCCCCCTACAGGGTTCCGCAGTATTTT	CASSESPYRVPQYF
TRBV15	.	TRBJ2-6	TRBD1	TGTGCCACCGGGGACAGGACCTCTGGGGCCAACGTCCTGACTTTC	CATGDRTSGANVLTF
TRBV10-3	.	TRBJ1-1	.	TGTGCCATCAGTGGGGCTGGCGGGCGGACTGAAGCTTTCTTT	CAISGAGGRTEAFF
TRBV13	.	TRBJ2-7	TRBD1	TGTGCCAGCAGCATCCTAGGGACAGCGAGACCCTACGAGCAGTACTTC	CASSILGTARPYEQYF
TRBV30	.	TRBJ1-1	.	TGTGCCTGGAGTATCGGGGGGGACACTGAAGCTTTCTTT	CAWSIGGDTEAFF
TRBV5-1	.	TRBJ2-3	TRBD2	TGCGCCAGCAGCTCCTTTGCGGGAGTAGATACGCAGTATTTT	CASSSFAGVDTQYF
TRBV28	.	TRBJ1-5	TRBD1	TGTGCCAGCAGCCTCATCCGGGACAGGCACCCCGGGGAGCCCCAGCATTTT	CASSLIRDRHPGEPQHF
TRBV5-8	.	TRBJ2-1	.	TGTGCCAGCAGCTTGGCCGTGTCACAGGGAATGGAGCAGTTCTTC	CASSLAVSQGMEQFF
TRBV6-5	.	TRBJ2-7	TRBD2	TGTGCCAGCAGGCTAGCGGGAGGTGAGCAGTACTTC	CASRLAGGEQYF
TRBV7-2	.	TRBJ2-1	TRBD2	TGTGCCAGCAGCTTAGGGCTAGCGGGAGGATACAATGAGCAGTTCTTC	CASSLGLAGGYNEQFF
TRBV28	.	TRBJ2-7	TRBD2	TGTGCCAGCAGTCCAACTAGCGGAGGCCCCTACGAGCAGTACTTC	CASSPTSGGPYEQYF
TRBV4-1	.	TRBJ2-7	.	TGCGCCAGCAGCCAAGTCGCTAGTCGCTGGAACGAGCAGTACTTC	CASSQVASRWNEQYF
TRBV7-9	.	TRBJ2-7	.	TGTGCCAGCAGCTTAGTGGGGGGAAGCTCCTACGAGCAGTACTTC	CASSLVGGSSYEQYF
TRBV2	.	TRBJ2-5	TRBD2	TGTGCCAGCAGTGAACTAGCGGGGAGAGAGACCCAGTACTTC	CASSELAGRETQYF
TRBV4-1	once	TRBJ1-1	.	TGCGCCAGCAGCCAAGATGGGGGGAAGTTCACTGAAGCTTTCTTT	CASSQDGGKFTEAFF
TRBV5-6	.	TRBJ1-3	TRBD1	TGTGCCAGCAGCTCATGGGACAGCCTTTACTCTGGAAACACCATATATTTT	CASSSWDSLYSGNTIYF
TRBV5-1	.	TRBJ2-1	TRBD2	TGCGCCAGCAGCTTGGTGGGGACTAGCGGGATCCGAAGCTCCTACAATGAGCAGTTCTTC	CASSLVGTSGIRSSYNEQFF
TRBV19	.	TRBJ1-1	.	TGTGCCAGTAGTATCGCGGCGCACACTGAAGCTTTCTTT	CASSIAAHTEAFF
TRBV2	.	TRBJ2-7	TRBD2	TGTGCCAGCAGGGGGACTATTTACGAGCAGTACTTC	CASRGTIYEQYF
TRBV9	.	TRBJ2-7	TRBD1	TGTGCCAGCAGCATTGGACAGGGCCTCAGGAGGGAGCAGTACTTC	CASSIGQGLRREQYF
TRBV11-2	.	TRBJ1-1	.	TGTGCCAGCAGCAACACACCGGGGGAAGGAGCTTTCTTT	CASSNTPGEGAFF
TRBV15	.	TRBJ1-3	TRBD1	TGTGCCACCGGTAGGGGGCCTGGAAACACCATATATTTT	CATGRGPGNTIYF
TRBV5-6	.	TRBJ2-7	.	TGTGCCAGCAGGATGGGGGCAGGCTCCTACGAGCAGTACTTC	CASRMGAGSYEQYF
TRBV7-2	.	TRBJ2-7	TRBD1	TGTGCCAGCAGCTTAGGGGGACAGGCTTACGAGCAGTACTTC	CASSLGGQAYEQYF
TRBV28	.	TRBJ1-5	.	TGTGCCTGCAGGGAGGGAACCTCCCAGCCCCAGCATTTT	CACREGTSQPQHF
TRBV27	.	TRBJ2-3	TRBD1	TGTGCCAGCAGTCCGGGGACAGGGTTTATCACAGATACGCAGTATTTT	CASSPGTGFITDTQYF
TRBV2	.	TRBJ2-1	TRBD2	TGTGCCAGCAGTGATGGCGGGAGCGACTTCTATGAGCAGTTCTTC	CASSDGGSDFYEQFF